A single sample is the source of the 26 T cell receptor beta chains below, sequenced in a study of CD8 T cells in Susac syndrome. When the RNA was reverse transcribed, random hexamers were used with an input of roughly 0.45 to 1 ug. TCRdb re-called the immunoSEQ multiplex PCR reads through MiXCR, storing one row per CDR3 protein. The sample has a few hundred thousand distinct CDR3 sequences, approximately 85% seen once. The source material was CD8+ T cells from PBMCs. Receptors originate from a human donor with multiple sclerosis.

This clonotype was counted a few times. The rearrangement uses TRBV5-1 and TRBJ2-7; D is possibly TRBD1 (5 bases). Germline V gene lookup returns CDR1 SGHRS and CDR2 YFSETQ. There are 13 residues in the CDR3. Trimming removed 7 bases at V and 2 bases at J, with 13 bases between. The CDR3 reads CASGPTAPYEQYF. DNA for the CDR3: TGCGCCAGCGGACCGACAGCCCCCTACGAGCAGTACTTC.

CDR3 sequence reads: CATSRSPGGAGTEAFF. CDR3 nucleotides: TGTGCCACCAGCAGATCTCCCGGGGGCGCGGGAACTGAAGCTTTCTTT. This sequence joins TRBV15 and TRBJ1-1; D is possibly TRBD1 (6 bases). The V and J ends lost 2 bases and 5 bases respectively, with 18 bases between them. In germline, CDR1 is LNHNV, CDR2 YYDKDF (reference sequence). This CDR3 is built from 16 residues.

This chain connects TRBV30 to TRBJ2-1; 7 bases agree with TRBD1. CDR1 and CDR2 (germline): GTSNPN, SVGIG (reference sequence). Trimming cost V 0 bases and J 2 bases; bases outside gene matches: 4. CDR3 length equals 15 residues. This chain's CDR3 is CAWSVPGTAYNEQFF. The CDR3 DNA follows: TGTGCCTGGAGTGTACCCGGGACAGCCTACAATGAGCAGTTCTTC.

The chain couples TRBV4-2 to TRBJ2-1; TRBD2 matches 10 bases. V trimming: 4 bases; J trimming: 7 bases; junction bases outside the gene matches: 16. CDR3 length: 18 residues. CDR1 LGHNA and CDR2 YNFKEQ come from the germline V gene. The CDR3 DNA follows: TGTGCCAGCAGCCCCCTGTCGCGACTAGCGGGTAGATGGAATGAGCAGTTCTTC. As protein: CASSPLSRLAGRWNEQFF.

This clonotype was seen a handful of times. This chain connects TRBV4-3 to TRBJ2-7, with D perhaps TRBD2 (5 bases). Germline lookup yields CDR1 LGHNA and CDR2 YSLEER. Trimming took off 4 bases at V and 3 bases at J, with 13 bases between the two ends. CDR3 length: 14 residues. For the CDR3, the DNA is TGCGCCAGCAGCCTCGCTTCCACTAGCTACGAGCAGTACTTC. Protein: CASSLASTSYEQYF.

The chain recombines TRBV7-9 with TRBJ2-7; D uncertain. This CDR3 comprises 14 residues. Trimming stripped 5 bases from V and 6 bases from J, with 17 bases between. Germline values: CDR1 SEHNR, CDR2 FQNEAQ (reference sequence). The CDR3 nucleotides read TGTGCCAGCAGCGTATCGACCCTCCCCCTCGAGCAGTACTTC. Translating it yields CASSVSTLPLEQYF.

The chain carries TRBV4-3 and TRBJ1-2; a possible D gene is TRBD1 (5 bases). V shed 0 bases and J shed 4 bases, with 9 bases lying between them. This CDR3 has 14 amino acids. Germline loops: CDR1 LGHNA, CDR2 YSLEER. The CDR3 region has the DNA TGCGCCAGCAGCCAAGAGGGGGAGGGCTATGGCTACACCTTC. This codes for CASSQEGEGYGYTF.

The chain recombines TRBV7-3 with TRBJ1-1; D call uncertain. Germline loops: CDR1 SGHTA, CDR2 FQGTGA. The CDR3 is 13 residues long. V shed 2 bases and J shed 4 bases, with 8 bases lying between them. CDR3 DNA sequence: TGTGCCAGCAGCTTATTGCGGCGCACTGAAGCTTTCTTT. Its protein is CASSLLRRTEAFF.

This chain connects TRBV19 to TRBJ2-7; 9 bases align to TRBD1. J was trimmed by 2 bases and V by 6 bases; bases with no gene match: 5. The CDR3 is made up of 14 amino acids. Germline lookup yields CDR1 LNHDA and CDR2 SQIVND (reference sequence). The CDR3 sequence is CASRDRGETYEQYF. The CDR3 DNA sequence: TGTGCCAGTAGGGACAGGGGTGAAACCTACGAGCAGTACTTC.

The chain employs TRBV29-1 and TRBJ1-2, with TRBD1 identical over 8 bases. This CDR3 comprises 12 residues. Losses at the gene ends were 5 bases for V and 3 bases for J; bases not matched to a gene: 2. Germline V gives CDR1 SQVTM, CDR2 ANQGSEA. This CDR3 is CSVQGADYGYTF. CDR3 DNA sequence: TGCAGCGTTCAGGGGGCAGACTATGGCTACACCTTC.

J is TRBJ1-2 and V is TRBV5-4; TRBD1 matches at 8 bases. The CDR3 extends over 14 amino acids. Germline lookup yields CDR1 SGHNT and CDR2 YYREEE (reference sequence). Trimming at V came to 1 base and at J to 8 bases, leaving 7 bases not matched to a gene. The chain's CDR3 is CASSLRLTGAGYTF. CDR3 DNA: TGTGCCAGCAGCTTGCGCCTGACAGGGGCCGGCTACACCTTC.

This rearrangement joins TRBV7-9 to TRBJ2-1; 10 bases are shared with TRBD2. The CDR3 is made up of 16 amino acids. The junction had 11 bases not matched to a gene; V was cut back by 5 bases and J by 7 bases. Germline V gives CDR1 SEHNR, CDR2 FQNEAQ (reference sequence). CDR3: CASSVPLAGEKNEQFF. For the CDR3, the DNA is TGTGCCAGCAGCGTACCTCTAGCGGGAGAAAAGAATGAGCAGTTCTTC. The entire variable domain, with the rest obtained from reference TRBV7-9 and TRBJ2-1, is as follows: DTGVSQNPRHKITKRGQNVTFRCDPISEHNRLYWYRQTLGQGPEFLTYFQNEAQLEKSRLLSDRFSAERPKGSFSTLEIQRTEQGDSAMYLCASSVPLAGEKNEQFFGPGTRLTVL.

The chain carries TRBV5-4 and TRBJ1-2; a weak D match, TRBD1 (6 bases). V gave up 3 bases and J gave up 0 bases, with 12 bases separating them. The CDR3 is made up of 15 amino acids. The germline V gene encodes CDR1 SGHNT and CDR2 YYREEE (reference sequence). The CDR3 loop is CASSSIGQSNYGYTF. The CDR3 nucleotides are TGTGCCAGCAGCTCCATCGGACAGTCTAACTATGGCTACACCTTC.

V is TRBV9 and J is TRBJ2-7; TRBD1 aligns across 7 bases. Germline-derived CDR1 and CDR2 are SGDLS and YYNGEE. CDR3 length: 16 amino acids. Trimming cost V 0 bases and J 0 bases; bases outside gene matches: 6. CDR3 protein: CASSVGTGPSSYEQYF. The CDR3 nucleotides read TGTGCCAGCAGCGTAGGGACAGGACCGAGCTCCTACGAGCAGTACTTC.

The rearrangement links TRBV28 to TRBJ1-1, with D hard to call. Germline V lookup: CDR1 MDHEN, CDR2 SYDVKM. The CDR3 spans 17 residues. The V end was cut by 3 bases, the J end by 1 base, with 18 bases between. For the CDR3, the DNA is TGTGCCAGCAGTTTCCGAGGGAGCCCCTACACGAACACTGAAGCTTTCTTT. Amino acid sequence: CASSFRGSPYTNTEAFF. Full variable domain (outside the CDR3, taken from reference TRBV28 and TRBJ1-1): DVKVTQSSRYLVKRTGEKVFLECVQDMDHENMFWYRQDPGLGLRLIYFSYDVKMKEKGDIPEGYSVSREKKERFSLILESASTNQTSMYLCASSFRGSPYTNTEAFFGQGTRLTVV.

The chain carries TRBV5-4 and TRBJ2-1, with TRBD2 matching 16 bases. The J segment lost 5 bases and the V segment lost 4 bases, leaving 6 bases of the junction unmatched. CDR3 length: 17 amino acids. Germline assignment: CDR1 SGHNT and CDR2 YYREEE (reference sequence). The CDR3 sequence is CASSLGLAGGVNNEQFF. In DNA, the CDR3 is TGTGCCAGCAGCCTGGGACTAGCGGGAGGGGTAAACAATGAGCAGTTCTTC. Filled out from reference TRBV5-4 and TRBJ2-1, the complete variable domain reads ETGVTQSPTHLIKTRGQQVTLRCSSQSGHNTVSWYQQALGQGPQFIFQYYREEENGRGNFPPRFSGLQFPNYSSELNVNALELDDSALYLCASSLGLAGGVNNEQFFGPGTRLTVL.

In the case of this clonotype: At one boundary the junction diverges from the germline segment, which might be a read error. The rearrangement uses TRBV7-3 and TRBJ2-3; 7 nucleotides match TRBD1. The CDR3 extends over 14 amino acids. Germline-derived CDR1 and CDR2 are SGHTA and FQGTGA. CDR3 in amino acids: CASSLTGARDTQYF. The DNA for the CDR3 is TGTGCCAGCAGCCTAACAGGGGCGAGGGATACGCAGTATTTT.

This clonotype was picked up one time. This chain links TRBV12-3 or TRBV12-4 with TRBJ2-1, with a tentative D call TRBD2 (5 bases). The CDR3 spans 12 residues. V lost 5 bases, J lost 8 bases, and 10 bases lay in between. Here the CDR3 reads CASSTSIYEQFF. CDR3 DNA: TGTGCCAGCAGTACTAGTATCTATGAGCAGTTCTTC.

This chain joins TRBV6-7 and TRBJ2-3, with 8 bases matching TRBD2. TRBV6-7 is assigned to the ORF class and has an uncertain function. The J segment lost 0 bases and the V segment lost 0 bases, leaving 11 bases of the junction unmatched. The CDR3 sequence is 19 residues long. The CDR3 spells CASSYSTREVPSSTDTQYF. CDR3 DNA: TGTGCCAGCAGTTACTCGACGCGGGAGGTTCCTTCTAGCACAGATACGCAGTATTTT.

This chain uses TRBV14 with TRBJ2-7; the D gene is possibly TRBD2 (5 bases). With 0 bases removed from V and 4 bases from J, the gap between germline ends came to 10 bases. The CDR3 loop spans 14 amino acids. Germline values: CDR1 SGHDN, CDR2 FVKESK. CDR3 region: CASSQEDTRYEQYF. The CDR3 nucleotides are TGTGCCAGCAGCCAAGAAGATACTAGATACGAGCAGTACTTC.

This rearrangement joins TRBV19 to TRBJ2-1; D possibly corresponds to TRBD1 (5 bases). V was clipped by 2 bases and J by 8 bases, with 13 bases between them. The CDR3 is 14 amino acids. The V gene's germline CDR1 is LNHDA and CDR2 SQIVND (reference sequence). CDR3 in DNA: TGTGCCAGTAGTATAACGTCAGGGATCGATGAGCAGTTCTTC. It yields the protein CASSITSGIDEQFF.

The chain recombines TRBV3-1 with TRBJ2-5; D not certain. Germline V lookup: CDR1 LGHDT, CDR2 YNNKEL (reference sequence). The V gene lost 4 bases and the J gene lost 0 bases, with 12 bases spanning the gap. There are 15 residues in the CDR3. This CDR3 reads CASSPSEGNQETQYF. The CDR3 nucleotides read TGTGCCAGCAGCCCCTCCGAAGGCAACCAAGAGACCCAGTACTTC.

This chain connects TRBV28 to TRBJ1-1; D unresolved. V lost 2 bases and J lost 6, with 16 bases in between. This CDR3 contains 15 residues. CDR1 and CDR2 from the germline V gene are MDHEN and SYDVKM. The CDR3 DNA is TGTGCCAGCAGTTTAAAGGCCCTCGGTGGACCTGAAGCTTTCTTT. This codes for CASSLKALGGPEAFF.

This clonotype has a single count. The chain carries TRBV28 and TRBJ2-7, with D unresolved. There are 12 residues in the CDR3. Germline CDR1 reads MDHEN; CDR2 reads SYDVKM. Trimming removed 3 bases at V and 4 bases at J, with 7 bases between. CDR3 coding DNA: TGTGCCAGCAGTTTCGGATGGTACGAGCAGTACTTC. Translation gives CASSFGWYEQYF.

The chain couples TRBV7-9 to TRBJ2-1; D is ambiguous. Germline V gives CDR1 SEHNR, CDR2 FQNEAQ (reference sequence). V gave up 5 bases and J gave up 5 bases, with 10 bases separating them. This CDR3 has 13 amino acids. The CDR3 bases are TGTGCCAGCAGCCACGGCGCGAACAATGAGCAGTTCTTC. It is translated as CASSHGANNEQFF.

J is TRBJ2-7 and V is TRBV9, with 7 bases lining up with TRBD1. The CDR3 has 15 residues. The J segment lost 3 bases and the V segment lost 0 bases, leaving 6 bases of the junction unmatched. Germline V lookup: CDR1 SGDLS, CDR2 YYNGEE. The CDR3 is CASSVGDSLFYEQYF. The DNA for the CDR3 is TGTGCCAGCAGCGTAGGGGACAGCTTATTCTACGAGCAGTACTTC.